The T cell receptor (beta chain) described here comes from a study of Graves' ophthalmopathy and Graves' hyperthyroidism. Whole-study findings and limits: With around 88% sensitivity and roughly 77% specificity, a 13-signature model separated ophthalmopathy from stable hyperthyroidism. A majority of expanded thyroid clonotypes exceeding 0.001 frequency were likewise present in blood.

The authors amplified TCR beta CDR3 regions from RNA transcripts. Second-round multiplex PCR followed a first-round RT-PCR using HTBI primers. MiXCR was run by TCRdb on the multiplex PCR reads, yielding one entry per CDR3 protein. In the table there are tens of thousands of distinct CDR3 sequences, about 50% of which are singletons. The CDR3 is 16 residues long. V was clipped by 7 bases and J by 11 bases; unmatched bases: 14. Germline CDR1 is SNHLY and CDR2 is FYNNEI. This clonotype has a count of ten or more. Its antigen remains unknown. This sequence was found in an adult man with Graves' ophthalmopathy. The chain recombines TRBV2 with TRBJ2-1, with TRBD2 identical over 13 bases. Sequences were obtained from peripheral blood. The CDR3 nucleotides are TGTGCCAGCACCTCGGTCCGGACTAGCGGGAGTGCGAAGCAGTTCTTC. This gives the protein CASTSVRTSGSAKQFF. Full variable domain (remainder filled in from reference TRBV2 and TRBJ2-1): EPEVTQTPSHQVTQMGQEVILRCVPISNHLYFYWYRQILGQKVEFLVSFYNNEISEKSEIFDDQFSVERPDGSNFTLKIRSTKLEDSAMYFCASTSVRTSGSAKQFFGPGTRLTVL.